This TCR beta chain was found in a study of T cell therapy after organ transplantation. The assay was immunoSEQ multiplex PCR, and TCRdb's table has in-frame clones only and misses some. The repertoire has about 20,000 clones, over 80% of them found once; the top ten carry just over 35%. Concerning this clone: The target antigen is unknown.

Time point in this sample: 20-29 weeks after completion of therapy. Trimming removed 4 bases from V and 1 base from J, with 17 bases in between. This CDR3 comprises 17 residues. Germline values: CDR1 SGHDN, CDR2 FVKESK. Sequencing was performed on CD8+ T cells from blood, taken after autologous CMV-specific T cell therapy. The chain couples TRBV14 to TRBJ2-1; D gene ambiguous. This receptor was identified in a human patient who had received a solid organ transplant and had CMV disease. Some T cells may possibly be graft donor cells. This CDR3 is CASSLRVWGISYNEQFF. In DNA, the CDR3 is TGTGCCAGCAGCCTCCGGGTGTGGGGAATATCCTACAATGAGCAGTTCTTC.